This T cell receptor beta chain appears in the sequencing data of a study of CD8+CD57+ T cells in acquired aplastic anemia. Those patients picked for sequencing had displayed CD8+CD57+ cell expansion on flow cytometry. Each of the patients presented with severe acquired aplastic anemia. TCR beta VDJ combinations and CDR3 sequences were profiled from genomic DNA. TCRdb independently ran MiXCR on the reads; one entry per CDR3 protein. The table has 160,000 or so distinct CDR3 sequences, more than 45% seen once. Looked up from germline, CDR1 is SEHNR and CDR2 is FQNEAQ (reference sequence). The junction had 5 bases not matched to a gene; V was cut back by 5 bases and J by 7 bases. The CDR3 is 14 residues long.

The gene calls are TRBV7-9 and TRBJ1-6; 7 bases line up with TRBD1. This sequence was found in a human donor with aplastic anemia. Material for sequencing was sorted CD4+, CD8+, or CD8+CD57+ T cells (not recorded which) from PBMCs. This chain's CDR3 is CASSHGTANSPLHF. DNA for the CDR3: TGTGCCAGCAGCCATGGGACAGCAAATTCACCCCTCCACTTT.